This TCR beta chain was recovered during a study of T cell repertoires in ileal Crohn's disease. TCRdb's table, derived via immunoSEQ multiplex PCR, lists solely in-frame clones and lacks some. This table holds tens of thousands of clones, 80% to 85% found once. V was trimmed by 2 bases and J by 0 bases, leaving 5 bases between them. The CDR3 runs 14 residues. Germline V gene sequence: CDR1 MGHDK, CDR2 SYGVNS. Worth noting for this clone: The antigen is not known.

Study findings and constraints: Clonal expansions were more frequent in active smokers than non-smokers at surgery. Mucosal expansions were suggested to be mainly CD8 T cells.

Specimen: ileal tissue. This TCR was recovered from an adult with Crohn's disease. V and J are TRBV25-1 and TRBJ1-3, with D unclear. Here the CDR3 DNA reads TGTGCCAGCAGTGAACACGGCTCTGGAAACACCATATATTTT. Translating it yields CASSEHGSGNTIYF. The complete variable domain, with remaining parts taken from reference TRBV25-1 and TRBJ1-3, reads EADIYQTPRYLVIGTGKKITLECSQTMGHDKMYWYQQDPGMELHLIHYSYGVNSTEKGDLSSESTVSRIRTEHFPLTLESARPSHTSQYLCASSEHGSGNTIYFGEGSWLTVV.